Listed below are T cell receptor beta chains from one sample, sequenced in a study of neurological immune-mediated disorders. TCRdb re-analysed the 5' RACE reads in MiXCR, keeping a single row per CDR3 protein. The data hold about 30,000 distinct CDR3 sequences, with roughly an eighth observed a single time. Sequenced material: PBMCs. These receptors were collected from a man aged 55-75 years in good health. The CDR3 runs from the conserved cysteine through the conserved F or W. The D gene is left open where the match is weak. Size values are once, few and many counts, or a class for expanded clones, and some rows have none.

CDR3nt,CDR3aa,v_gene,abundance,d_gene,j_gene
TGTGCTAGTGGTTTGGGGACGTGGGGTTGGGAGCAGTTCTTC,CASGLGTWGWEQFF,TRBV12-5,NA,NA,TRBJ2-1
TGTGCCAGCAGCACTGACTACCGAAATGAGCAGTTCTTC,CASSTDYRNEQFF,TRBV7-9,many,NA,TRBJ2-1
TGTGCCAGCAGCCCCGTTGGGATTCTGAGATTAAATCAGCCCCAGCATTTT,CASSPVGILRLNQPQHF,TRBV12-3/TRBV12-4,many,NA,TRBJ1-5
TGTGCCAGCAGTGAGTCCGGGACTAGCTTTGGTAGTGGGCAGTTCTTC,CASSESGTSFGSGQFF,TRBV28,many,TRBD2,TRBJ2-1
TGTGCCAGCAGCCGGTGGGGCCCCCGCTCCGAAGAGACCCAGTACTTC,CASSRWGPRSEETQYF,TRBV7-2,many,NA,TRBJ2-5
TGTGCCAGCAGCCAAGGATTGATTACCTACGAGCAGTACTTC,CASSQGLITYEQYF,TRBV3-1,many,NA,TRBJ2-7
TGTGCCAGCAGCGCGGGGGACAACGGTGGGACGCAGTATTTT,CASSAGDNGGTQYF,TRBV13,many,NA,TRBJ2-3
TGTGCCAGCTCACCTGAACTAGCGGCGAACACCGGGGAGCTGTTTTTT,CASSPELAANTGELFF,TRBV18,few,TRBD2,TRBJ2-2
TGTGCCAGCAGCGCGGAGTTGAATGAGCAGTTCTTC,CASSAELNEQFF,TRBV7-9,many,NA,TRBJ2-1
TGCGCCAGCAGCTTACTTAGCGGGGGCAATGAGCAGTTCTTC,CASSLLSGGNEQFF,TRBV5-1,many,TRBD2,TRBJ2-1
TGTGCCACCAGCAGGATAAGCGGCTCTGGGGCCAACGTCCTGACTTTC,CATSRISGSGANVLTF,TRBV15,many,NA,TRBJ2-6
TGTGCCAGCAGCCTAACTAGCGGGGACAATGAGCAGTTCTTC,CASSLTSGDNEQFF,TRBV3-1,many,TRBD2,TRBJ2-1
TGTGCCAGCTCACCGAAAACCTCTGGAAACACCATATATTTT,CASSPKTSGNTIYF,TRBV18,many,NA,TRBJ1-3
TGCAGCGTTGAAGTGGGAACAGGGGGTGGCGGCTACACCTTC,CSVEVGTGGGGYTF,TRBV29-1,many,TRBD1,TRBJ1-2
TGTGCCACCAGCAGAGGAGGGCTAGCGGGAAAGAACGAGCAGTACTTC,CATSRGGLAGKNEQYF,TRBV15,few,TRBD2,TRBJ2-7
TGCAGTGCTAGAGATTTTCGGGGGGCGGAGGGCTCACCCCTCCACTTT,CSARDFRGAEGSPLHF,TRBV20-1,many,NA,TRBJ1-6
TGTGCCATCAGCCCCGACGGAATTTCGAACACCGGGGAGCTGTTTTTT,CAISPDGISNTGELFF,TRBV10-3,NA,NA,TRBJ2-2
TGCGCCAGCAGCTCCACAACCGGGACAAACACCGGGGAGCTGTTTTTT,CASSSTTGTNTGELFF,TRBV5-1,many,NA,TRBJ2-2
TGTGCCAGCAGTACTCCTTGGGAGACCCAGTACTTC,CASSTPWETQYF,TRBV28,many,NA,TRBJ2-5
TGTGCCAGCAGCAACCAACATACAGGACACGGATCGAACACCGGGGAGCTGTTTTTT,CASSNQHTGHGSNTGELFF,TRBV11-3,many,NA,TRBJ2-2
TGCAGCGCCTCCGGGACAGGGTATGAGCAGTACTTC,CSASGTGYEQYF,TRBV29-1,many,TRBD1,TRBJ2-7
TGCAGTGCTAGGAAATACGCAGGGGGCCGGGAAAAACTGTTTTTT,CSARKYAGGREKLFF,TRBV20-1,many,TRBD1,TRBJ1-4
TGTGCCAGCAACCAACAGGGATCCTCTCCCCTCACAGATACGCAGTATTTT,CASNQQGSSPLTDTQYF,TRBV12-3/TRBV12-4,few,NA,TRBJ2-3
TGCAGCGTTGGTGGGGGAAGTAGCAATCAGCCCCAGCATTTT,CSVGGGSSNQPQHF,TRBV29-1,many,NA,TRBJ1-5
TGCAGTGCTCTGGGGGGACAGGGTAACTATGGCTACACCTTC,CSALGGQGNYGYTF,TRBV20-1,many,TRBD1,TRBJ1-2
TGTGCCAGCAGCTCCTTTACTAGCGGGGCCTACAATGAGCAGTTCTTC,CASSSFTSGAYNEQFF,TRBV7-9,many,TRBD2,TRBJ2-1
TGTGCCATCAGTCTAGCGGGGGACTACAATGAGCAGTTCTTC,CAISLAGDYNEQFF,TRBV10-3,many,TRBD2,TRBJ2-1
TGTGCCAGCAGCTTATACGGGAGCCCGAGCTACAATGAGCAGTTCTTC,CASSLYGSPSYNEQFF,TRBV11-3,many,NA,TRBJ2-1
TGTGCCACCAGCAAGGACAGGGACATCACGCCCCAGCATTTT,CATSKDRDITPQHF,TRBV15,many,TRBD1,TRBJ1-5
TGTGCCAGCAGTCCTCGGGCAAGCAATCAGCCCCAGCATTTT,CASSPRASNQPQHF,TRBV27,many,NA,TRBJ1-5
TGCAGTGCTCAGAAGGGGGCGCGAGAAGAGCAGTACTTC,CSAQKGAREEQYF,TRBV20-1,many,TRBD1,TRBJ2-7
TGTGCCAGCAGCAGATGGAGAGAGACCCAGTACTTC,CASSRWRETQYF,TRBV3-1,many,NA,TRBJ2-5
TGTGCCAGCTCACCTCTTGCAGGCCGCTCGATGGGCCTCCTCTACGAGCAGTACTTC,CASSPLAGRSMGLLYEQYF,TRBV18,many,NA,TRBJ2-7
TGTGCCAGCAGATTTTCTGGGACTAGCGGTAGTAATGAGCAGTTCTTC,CASRFSGTSGSNEQFF,TRBV7-2,NA,TRBD2,TRBJ2-1
TGCGCCAGCAGACCCGGGACACTTGCAACTAATGAAAAACTGTTTTTT,CASRPGTLATNEKLFF,TRBV5-1,many,NA,TRBJ1-4
TGTGCCAGCAGCGTAACTAGCACAGATACGCAGTATTTT,CASSVTSTDTQYF,TRBV9,NA,NA,TRBJ2-3
TGTGCCAGCAGCGGAAATGAGCAGTTCTTC,CASSGNEQFF,TRBV9,many,NA,TRBJ2-1
TGCAGTGCTAGAGACCGACCGAATACGCAGTATTTT,CSARDRPNTQYF,TRBV20-1,many,NA,TRBJ2-3
TGCAGTGCTCCGAAGACAGGGGTGAACAATCAGCCCCAGCATTTT,CSAPKTGVNNQPQHF,TRBV20-1,many,TRBD1,TRBJ1-5